This T cell receptor beta chain was documented in a study of T-cell memory formation after mild COVID-19. TCRdb re-analysed the 5' RACE reads in MiXCR, keeping a single row per CDR3 protein. The sample carries about 310,000 distinct CDR3 sequences, about 15% recorded once. Looked up from germline, CDR1 is MGHRA and CDR2 is YSYEKL. The CDR3 runs to 16 residues. The germline V and J ends were trimmed by 2 bases and 5 bases, with 17 bases remaining between them. There are a few counts of this clonotype. The antigen is not known. Notes on the study in general: Those CD4+ clones that contracted were mainly in CM and EM (CD8+ ones in EMRA). In pre-infection memory, a portion of responding clones appeared, which suggested that cross-reactive memory joined. Clones that contracted from day 15 to 85 were balanced CD4/CD8, while later expanders leaned CD4+.

J is TRBJ2-3 and V is TRBV4-1; D unclear. This receptor was obtained from a man aged 18-30 years who had mild COVID-19 (a few samples of this study predate the infection). Cell type and time point are not known. Sequencing input: PBMCs or a T cell subset sorted from them (not recorded which). CDR3 bases: TGCGCCAGCAGCCAAAGGACCGTTACTCTCGGAGATACGCAGTATTTT. Its translation is CASSQRTVTLGDTQYF.